This T cell receptor beta chain was sequenced during a study of monozygotic twins with inflammatory bowel disease (dated by TCRdb to 2018 to 2020). A note on the overall study: The full study comprised some 30 monozygotic twin pairs: nine German pairs (four IBD-concordant, five IBD-discordant) and 19 IBD-discordant Danish pairs. Disease-associated traits were sought mainly through comparisons between IBD patients and their genetically identical healthy co-twins within discordant pairs. Each individual had, on average, about 151 000 unique TCRalpha sequences and 181 000 unique TCRbeta sequences available for analysis. The investigation overall reported the following: IBD patients shared fewer clonotypes with other individuals than healthy twins did, most markedly in patients showing signs of disease activity. No single strong signal or clonotype linked to IBD turned up in the results, so the idea that one exists was not supported. Measured by the inverse Simpson index, TCRbeta repertoire diversity was lower in IBD patients than in their healthy co-twins. Repertoire similarity did not differ between concordant and discordant twins, possibly due to limited statistical power. Differing immunosuppressive treatments among patients may have added background noise and inter-individual variability to the repertoires. The analysis was unable to tell different T cell subtypes apart.

The library was generated by 5' RACE. The input for every TCR library was approximately 3,500 ng of total RNA. For each sample, cDNA synthesis was carried out in eight separate reactions using SMARTScribe reverse transcriptase. Unique molecular identifiers containing a 6-nucleotide sample barcode were introduced through template switching during cDNA synthesis. Two nested PCRs of around 15 and 10 cycles amplified the TCRalpha and TCRbeta cDNA, and bead purification followed each PCR. Before amplification, the cDNA was both treated with uracil DNA-glycosylase and purified with the QIAquick PCR purification kit. The second PCR added Illumina TruSeq-compatible adapters along with sample-specific barcodes. TapeStation and Qubit were used to check library quality and concentration, and 4.5 to 6.5 ng of each library was pooled. Sequencing of pooled libraries was carried out on an Illumina HiSeq2500 single-index Rapid Run using 2 x 100 bp reads and custom sequencing primers. For the original study's pipeline: PCR and sequencing errors were corrected by UMI-based consensus assembly using MiGEC version 1.2.6. V(D)J alignment, clonotype assembly and CDR3 extraction were performed with MiXCR version 2.1.1. To normalise gene usage, clonotype sharing and MAIT/NKT TCR abundance, the analysis used the top 1000, 10 000 and 20 000 clonotypes per sample. After downsampling to 27 000 UMIs, diversity was calculated as the inverse Simpson index using the vegan R package. Statistical testing used paired Mann-Whitney U tests on the discordant twin pairs and applied Benjamini-Hochberg correction for multiple testing. The reads, reprocessed by TCRdb, yield one row per CDR3 protein sequence and no DNA. TCRdb, not the authors, supplied the V and J calls. This sample's listing comprises 110,000 or so distinct CDR3 sequences. Of the sample, 9.5% to 15% falls within the top ten clones.

The CDR3 sequence holds 15 residues, the cysteine and phenylalanine included. The protein alone is recorded here. In the germline V gene, CDR1 corresponds to SGHRS and CDR2 to YFSETQ. A roughly 2.5 ml peripheral blood sample was drawn into PAXgene tubes per donor and stored at -80°C. Total RNA was isolated from whole blood with the PAXgene blood miRNA kit on an automated QIAcube, without T cell sorting. Peripheral blood from monozygotic twin pairs who were concordant or discordant for inflammatory bowel disease underwent deep TCRalpha and TCRbeta repertoire profiling using unique molecular barcoding. Smoking habits were recorded for all twin pairs, with individuals classified as current, former or never smokers. In the case of this clonotype: It has no known antigen specificity.

The rearrangement joined TRBV5-1 to TRBJ2-1. The material sequenced was blood. This clonotype originated in a human donor with ulcerative colitis or Crohn's disease, or a healthy co-twin of an affected twin (not recorded which). The CDR3 region reads CASSLIESSYNEQFF.